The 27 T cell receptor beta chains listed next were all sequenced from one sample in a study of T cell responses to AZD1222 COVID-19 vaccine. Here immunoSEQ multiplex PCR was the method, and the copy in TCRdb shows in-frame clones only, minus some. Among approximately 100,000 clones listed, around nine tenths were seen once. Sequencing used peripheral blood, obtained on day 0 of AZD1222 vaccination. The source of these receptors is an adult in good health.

The CDR3 reads CASSIRGGLADTQYF. In nucleotides, the CDR3 is TGTGCCAGTAGTATACGCGGGGGTCTAGCGGATACGCAGTATTTT. The chain carries TRBV19 and TRBJ2-3; 7 bases fit TRBD2. The junction had 8 bases not matched to a gene; V was cut back by 2 bases and J by 6 bases. Per the germline V gene, CDR1 is LNHDA and CDR2 is SQIVND (reference sequence). The CDR3 is 15 amino acids.

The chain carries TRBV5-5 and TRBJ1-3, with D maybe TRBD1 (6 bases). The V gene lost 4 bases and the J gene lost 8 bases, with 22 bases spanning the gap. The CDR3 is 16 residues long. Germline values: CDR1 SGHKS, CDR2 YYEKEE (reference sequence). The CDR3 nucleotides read TGTGCCAGCAGCCTACTTCCGACAGGTGGCAGGGACACCATATATTTT. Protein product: CASSLLPTGGRDTIYF.

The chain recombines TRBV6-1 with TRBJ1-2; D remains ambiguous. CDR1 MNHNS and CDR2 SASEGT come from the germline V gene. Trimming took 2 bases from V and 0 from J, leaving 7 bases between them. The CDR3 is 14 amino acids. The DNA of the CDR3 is TGTGCCAGCAGTGAACGGGGAACTAACTATGGCTACACCTTC. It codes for CASSERGTNYGYTF.

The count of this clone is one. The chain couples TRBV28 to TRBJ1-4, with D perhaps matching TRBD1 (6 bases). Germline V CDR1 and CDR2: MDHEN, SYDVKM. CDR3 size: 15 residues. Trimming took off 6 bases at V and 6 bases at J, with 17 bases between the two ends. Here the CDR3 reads CASRPTGRVDEKLFF. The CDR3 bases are TGTGCCAGCAGACCCACAGGGAGGGTAGATGAAAAACTGTTTTTT.

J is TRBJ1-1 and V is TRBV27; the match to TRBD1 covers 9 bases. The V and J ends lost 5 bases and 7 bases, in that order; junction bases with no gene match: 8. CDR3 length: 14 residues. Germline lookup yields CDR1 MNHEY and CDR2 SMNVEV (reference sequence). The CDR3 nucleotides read TGTGCCAGCAGTCTCACAGGGGGCGGAGGTGAAGCTTTCTTT. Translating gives CASSLTGGGGEAFF.

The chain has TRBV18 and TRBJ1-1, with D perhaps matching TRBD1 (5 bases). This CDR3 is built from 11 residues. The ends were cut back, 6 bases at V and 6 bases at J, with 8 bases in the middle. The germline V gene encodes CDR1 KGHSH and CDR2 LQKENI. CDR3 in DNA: TGTGCCAGCTCGGGGGGGGCTGAAGCTTTCTTT. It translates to CASSGGAEAFF. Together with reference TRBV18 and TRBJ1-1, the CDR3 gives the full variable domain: NAGVMQNPRHLVRRRGQEARLRCSPMKGHSHVYWYRQLPEEGLKFMVYLQKENIIDESGMPKERFSAEFPKEGPSILRIQQVVRGDSAAYFCASSGGAEAFFGQGTRLTVV.

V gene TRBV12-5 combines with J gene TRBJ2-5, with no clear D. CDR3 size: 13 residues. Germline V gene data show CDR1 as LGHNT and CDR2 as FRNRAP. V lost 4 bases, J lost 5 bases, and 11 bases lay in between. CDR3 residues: CASGSWDGETQYF. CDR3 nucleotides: TGTGCTAGTGGTTCCTGGGATGGTGAGACCCAGTACTTC.

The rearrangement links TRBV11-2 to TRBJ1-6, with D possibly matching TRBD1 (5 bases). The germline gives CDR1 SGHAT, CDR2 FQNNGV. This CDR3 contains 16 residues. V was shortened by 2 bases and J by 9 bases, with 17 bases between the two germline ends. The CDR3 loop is CASSLTTAGRSSPLHF. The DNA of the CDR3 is TGTGCCAGCAGCTTAACCACCGCGGGGCGCAGTTCACCCCTCCACTTT.

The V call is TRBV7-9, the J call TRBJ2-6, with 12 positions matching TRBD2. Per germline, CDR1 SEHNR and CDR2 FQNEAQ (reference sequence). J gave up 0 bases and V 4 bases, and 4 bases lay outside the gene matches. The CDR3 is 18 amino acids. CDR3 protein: CASSWGLAGPSGANVLTF. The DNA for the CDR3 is TGTGCCAGCAGCTGGGGACTAGCGGGCCCCTCTGGGGCCAACGTCCTGACTTTC.

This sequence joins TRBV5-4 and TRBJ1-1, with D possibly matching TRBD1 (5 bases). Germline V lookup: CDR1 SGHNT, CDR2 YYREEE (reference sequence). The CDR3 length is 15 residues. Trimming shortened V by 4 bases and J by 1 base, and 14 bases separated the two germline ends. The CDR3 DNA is TGTGCCAGCAGCCCTTCGGGACTGACGAACACTGAAGCTTTCTTT. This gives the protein CASSPSGLTNTEAFF.

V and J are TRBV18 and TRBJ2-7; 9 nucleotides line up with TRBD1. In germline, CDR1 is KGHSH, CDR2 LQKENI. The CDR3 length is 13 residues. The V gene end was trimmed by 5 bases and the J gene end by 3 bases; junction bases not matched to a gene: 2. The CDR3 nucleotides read TGTGCCAGCTCATCGGGACAGGGCTACGAGCAGTACTTC. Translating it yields CASSSGQGYEQYF.

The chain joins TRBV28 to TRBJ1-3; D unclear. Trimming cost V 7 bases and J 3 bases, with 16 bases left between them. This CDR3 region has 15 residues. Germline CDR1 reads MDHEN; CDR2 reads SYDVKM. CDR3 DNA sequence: TGTGCCAGCAACGAGCCCCGGGAGATTGGAAACACCATATATTTT. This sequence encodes CASNEPREIGNTIYF.

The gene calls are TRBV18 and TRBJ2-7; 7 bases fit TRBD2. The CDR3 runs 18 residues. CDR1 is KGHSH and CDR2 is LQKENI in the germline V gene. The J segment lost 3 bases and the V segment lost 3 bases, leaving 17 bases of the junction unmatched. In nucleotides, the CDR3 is TGTGCCAGCTCACCCCAGGGTAGCAGCTGGGACTATCACTACGAGCAGTACTTC. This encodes CASSPQGSSWDYHYEQYF.

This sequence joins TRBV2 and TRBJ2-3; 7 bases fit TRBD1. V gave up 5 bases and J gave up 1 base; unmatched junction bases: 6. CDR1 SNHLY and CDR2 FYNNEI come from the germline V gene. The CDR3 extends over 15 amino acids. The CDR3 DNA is TGTGCCAGCAGTCGACAGGGAATGGGCACAGATACGCAGTATTTT. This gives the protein CASSRQGMGTDTQYF.

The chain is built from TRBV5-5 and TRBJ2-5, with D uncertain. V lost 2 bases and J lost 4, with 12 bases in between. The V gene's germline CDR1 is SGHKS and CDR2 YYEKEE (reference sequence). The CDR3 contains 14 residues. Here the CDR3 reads CASSFSLVSETQYF. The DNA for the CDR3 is TGTGCCAGCAGCTTCTCCCTAGTGTCAGAGACCCAGTACTTC.

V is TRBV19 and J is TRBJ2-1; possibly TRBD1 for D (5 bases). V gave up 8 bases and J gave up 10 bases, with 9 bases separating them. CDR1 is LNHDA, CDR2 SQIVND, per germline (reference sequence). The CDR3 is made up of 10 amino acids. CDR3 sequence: CASSDREQFF. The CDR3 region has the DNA TGTGCCAGTTCCGACAGAGAGCAGTTCTTC. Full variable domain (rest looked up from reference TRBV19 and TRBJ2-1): DGGITQSPKYLFRKEGQNVTLSCEQNLNHDAMYWYRQDPGQGLRLIYYSQIVNDFQKGDIAEGYSVSREKKESFPLTVTSAQKNPTAFYLCASSDREQFFGPGTRLTVL.

This CDR3 is CASSRQGEDEKLFF. The CDR3, as DNA: TGTGCCAGTTCCAGACAGGGAGAGGATGAAAAACTGTTTTTT. The chain is built from TRBV6-5 and TRBJ1-4; the match to TRBD1 covers 7 bases. The CDR3 has 14 amino acids. Germline V gene data show CDR1 as MNHEY and CDR2 as SVGAGI. J lost 6 bases, V lost 9 bases, and 10 bases had no gene match.

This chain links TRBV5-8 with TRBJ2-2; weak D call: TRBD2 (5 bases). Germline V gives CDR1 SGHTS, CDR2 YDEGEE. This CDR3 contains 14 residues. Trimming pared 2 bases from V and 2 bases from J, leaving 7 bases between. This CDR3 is CASSFGINTGELFF. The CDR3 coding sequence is TGTGCCAGCAGCTTCGGGATCAACACCGGGGAGCTGTTTTTT.

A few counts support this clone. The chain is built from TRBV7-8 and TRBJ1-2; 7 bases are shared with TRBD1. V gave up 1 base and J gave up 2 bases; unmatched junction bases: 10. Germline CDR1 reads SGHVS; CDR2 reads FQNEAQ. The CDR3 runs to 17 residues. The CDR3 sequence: CASSLVVLGTANYGYTF. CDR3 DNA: TGTGCCAGCAGCTTAGTCGTCCTGGGGACAGCAAACTATGGCTACACCTTC.

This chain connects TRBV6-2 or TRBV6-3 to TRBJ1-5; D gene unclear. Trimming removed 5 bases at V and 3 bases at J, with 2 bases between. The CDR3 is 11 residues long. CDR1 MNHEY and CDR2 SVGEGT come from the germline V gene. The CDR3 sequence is CASSNNQPQHF. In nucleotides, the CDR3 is TGTGCCAGCAGTAACAATCAGCCCCAGCATTTT.

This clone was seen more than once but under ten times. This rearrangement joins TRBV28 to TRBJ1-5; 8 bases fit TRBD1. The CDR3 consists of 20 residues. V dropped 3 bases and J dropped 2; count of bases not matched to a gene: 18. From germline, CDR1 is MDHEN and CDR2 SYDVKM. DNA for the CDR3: TGTGCCAGCAGTTTCTCCTTTATGAAAACTTACAGGGGGGGCAATCAGCCCCAGCATTTT. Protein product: CASSFSFMKTYRGGNQPQHF.

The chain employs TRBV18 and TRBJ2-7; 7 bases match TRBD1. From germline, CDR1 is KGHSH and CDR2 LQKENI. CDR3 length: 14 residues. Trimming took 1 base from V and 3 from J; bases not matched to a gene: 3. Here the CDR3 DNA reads TGTGCCAGCTCACCACAGGGGACAGACTACGAGCAGTACTTC. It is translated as CASSPQGTDYEQYF.

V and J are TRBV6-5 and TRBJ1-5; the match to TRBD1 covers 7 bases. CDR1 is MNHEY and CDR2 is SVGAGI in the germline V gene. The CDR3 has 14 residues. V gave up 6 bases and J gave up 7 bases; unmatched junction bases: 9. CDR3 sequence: CASSITGANQPQHF. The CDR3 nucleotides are TGTGCCAGCAGCATTACAGGGGCGAACCAGCCCCAGCATTTT.

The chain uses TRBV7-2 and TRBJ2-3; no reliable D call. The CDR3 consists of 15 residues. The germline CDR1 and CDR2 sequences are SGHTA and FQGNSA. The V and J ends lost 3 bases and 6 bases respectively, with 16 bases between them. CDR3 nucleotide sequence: TGTGCCAGCAGCTTTATCGGGCGCCAGACCGATACGCAGTATTTT. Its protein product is CASSFIGRQTDTQYF.

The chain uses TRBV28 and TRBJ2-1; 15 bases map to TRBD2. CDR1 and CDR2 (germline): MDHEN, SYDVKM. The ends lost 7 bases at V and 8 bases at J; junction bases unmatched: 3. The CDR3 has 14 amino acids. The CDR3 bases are TGTGCCAGCAAGGGGACTAGCGGGAGGTATGAGCAGTTCTTC. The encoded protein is CASKGTSGRYEQFF.

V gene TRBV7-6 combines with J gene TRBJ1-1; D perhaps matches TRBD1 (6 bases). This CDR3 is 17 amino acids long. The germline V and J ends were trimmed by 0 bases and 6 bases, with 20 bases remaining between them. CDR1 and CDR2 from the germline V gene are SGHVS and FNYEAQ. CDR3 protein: CASSLAPGGGRGSEAFF. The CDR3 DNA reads TGTGCCAGCAGCTTAGCGCCTGGTGGCGGGAGGGGGTCTGAAGCTTTCTTT.

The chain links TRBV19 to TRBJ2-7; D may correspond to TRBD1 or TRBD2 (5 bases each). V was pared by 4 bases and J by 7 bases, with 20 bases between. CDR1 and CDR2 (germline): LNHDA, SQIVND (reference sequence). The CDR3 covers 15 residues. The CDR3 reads CASSTDYSSGSEQYF. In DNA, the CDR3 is TGTGCCAGTAGTACCGACTACTCTTCAGGGTCGGAGCAGTACTTC. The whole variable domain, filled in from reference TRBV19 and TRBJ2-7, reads DGGITQSPKYLFRKEGQNVTLSCEQNLNHDAMYWYRQDPGQGLRLIYYSQIVNDFQKGDIAEGYSVSREKKESFPLTVTSAQKNPTAFYLCASSTDYSSGSEQYFGPGTRLTVT.